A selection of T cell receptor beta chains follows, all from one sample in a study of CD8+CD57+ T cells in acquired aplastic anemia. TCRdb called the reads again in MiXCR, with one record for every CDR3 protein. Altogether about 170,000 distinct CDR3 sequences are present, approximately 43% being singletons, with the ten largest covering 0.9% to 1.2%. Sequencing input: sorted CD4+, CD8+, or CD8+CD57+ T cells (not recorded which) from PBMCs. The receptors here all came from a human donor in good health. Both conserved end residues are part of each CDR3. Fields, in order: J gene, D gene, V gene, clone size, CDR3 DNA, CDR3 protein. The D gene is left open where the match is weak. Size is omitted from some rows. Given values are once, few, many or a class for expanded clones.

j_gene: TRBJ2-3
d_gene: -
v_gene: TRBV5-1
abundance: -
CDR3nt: TGCGCCAGCAGAAGAAGCGGAAGTAGCACAGATACGCAGTATTTT
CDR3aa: CASRRSGSSTDTQYF

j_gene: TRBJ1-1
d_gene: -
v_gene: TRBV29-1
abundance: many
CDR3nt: TGCAGCGTCGTTGACGGGGCTCTGAACACTGAAGCTTTCTTT
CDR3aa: CSVVDGALNTEAFF

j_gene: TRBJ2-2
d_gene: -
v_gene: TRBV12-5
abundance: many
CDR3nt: TGTGCTAGTGCCCGTGAGGGGTTCGGGGAGCTGTTTTTT
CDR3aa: CASAREGFGELFF

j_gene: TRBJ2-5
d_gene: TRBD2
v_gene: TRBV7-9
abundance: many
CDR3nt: TGTGCCAGCAGCTTCGTAGCGGGGGGGCTACTCCAAGAGACCCAGTACTTC
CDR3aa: CASSFVAGGLLQETQYF

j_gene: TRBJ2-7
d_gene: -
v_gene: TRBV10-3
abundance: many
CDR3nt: TGTGCCGCCAGAGGAGGGGCTATGTACGAGCAGTACTTC
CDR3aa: CAARGGAMYEQYF

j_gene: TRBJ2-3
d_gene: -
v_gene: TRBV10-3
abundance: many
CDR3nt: TGTGCCATCAGTGAGTGGACAGATTCTAGCACAGATACGCAGTATTTT
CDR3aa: CAISEWTDSSTDTQYF

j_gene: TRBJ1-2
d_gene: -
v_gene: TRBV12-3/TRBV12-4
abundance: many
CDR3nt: TGTGCCAGCAGTGAGGGAATTAACTATGGCTACACCTTC
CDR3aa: CASSEGINYGYTF

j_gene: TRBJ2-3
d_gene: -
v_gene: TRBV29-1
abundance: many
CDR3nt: TGCAGCACGACCGGGGCTAGTTGGGCAGATACGCAGTATTTT
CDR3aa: CSTTGASWADTQYF

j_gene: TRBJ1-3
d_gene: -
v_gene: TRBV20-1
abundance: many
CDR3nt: TGCAGTGCTAGAGGGAGGCAGATCGGAAACACCATATATTTT
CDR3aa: CSARGRQIGNTIYF

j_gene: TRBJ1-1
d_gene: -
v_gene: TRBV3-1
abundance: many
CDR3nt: TGTGCCAGCAGCCAGGGAGTGAACACTGAAGCTTTCTTT
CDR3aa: CASSQGVNTEAFF

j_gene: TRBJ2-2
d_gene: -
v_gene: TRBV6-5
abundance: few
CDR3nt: TGTGCCAGCAGTTACGAAACGGGACTGGCCGGGGAGCTGTTTTTT
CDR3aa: CASSYETGLAGELFF

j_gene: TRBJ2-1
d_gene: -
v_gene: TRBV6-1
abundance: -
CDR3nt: TGTGCCAGCAGAAGGGGCGTAACTTCCTACAATGAGCAGTTCTTC
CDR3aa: CASRRGVTSYNEQFF

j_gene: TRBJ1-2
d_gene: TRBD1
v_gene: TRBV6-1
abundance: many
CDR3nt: TGTGCCAGCAGACAGGGACAGGGTAACTATGGCTACACCTTC
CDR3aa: CASRQGQGNYGYTF